Listed here are 7 T cell receptor beta chains from one sample, sequenced in a study of blood T cell repertoires in COVID-19. TCRdb's table, derived via immunoSEQ multiplex PCR, lists solely in-frame clones and lacks some. This sample yields approximately 250,000 clones, of which 80% to 90% are seen a single time; approximately 3.4% belongs to the top ten. What was sequenced was PBMCs or T cells enriched from blood (not recorded which). The receptors here all came from a woman between 40 and 55 years old who had been exposed to COVID-19.

Only a few counts were recorded for this clone. The rearrangement uses TRBV5-1 and TRBJ2-5; 13 bases align to TRBD2. Germline trimming cut 1 base from V and 5 bases from J; bases unmatched to any gene: 8. CDR1 is SGHRS, CDR2 YFSETQ, per germline. The CDR3 has 17 residues. The CDR3 bases are TGCGCCAGCAGCTTGACCCGACTAGCGGGGGGCGGGGAGACCCAGTACTTC. This sequence encodes CASSLTRLAGGGETQYF.

The chain has TRBV14 and TRBJ2-1; 10 nucleotides match TRBD2. The ends lost 4 bases at V and 8 bases at J; junction bases unmatched: 8. The CDR3 totals 15 residues. Germline V gene sequence: CDR1 SGHDN, CDR2 FVKESK. CDR3 region: CASSRPGLATHEQFF. Written as DNA, the CDR3 is TGTGCCAGCAGCCGCCCGGGACTAGCGACCCATGAGCAGTTCTTC.

The chain employs TRBV7-9 and TRBJ1-3; D remains unclear. V lost 5 bases and J 2 bases, leaving 10 bases between the germline ends. The CDR3 runs 14 residues. Looked up from germline, CDR1 is SEHNR and CDR2 is FQNEAQ (reference sequence). CDR3 residues: CASSHAGTGNTIYF. The CDR3, as DNA: TGTGCCAGCAGCCATGCAGGTACTGGAAACACCATATATTTT.

This clone was seen repeatedly, ten times or more. The chain links TRBV27 to TRBJ2-6; D remains unclear. Germline V gene data show CDR1 as MNHEY and CDR2 as SMNVEV (reference sequence). The CDR3 loop spans 15 amino acids. V was cut by 7 bases and J by 1 base, with 11 bases left in between. CDR3 bases: TGTGCCAGCACCCTATCCGGGTCTGGGGCCAACGTCCTGACTTTC. It translates to CASTLSGSGANVLTF.

The CDR3 DNA sequence: TGTGCCTGGAGTGGTCGTCGAGGGAGGGCCGTAAATGAGCAGTTCTTC. Translating gives CAWSGRRGRAVNEQFF. The chain uses TRBV30 and TRBJ2-1, with TRBD2 matching over 7 bases. CDR1 is GTSNPN, CDR2 SVGIG, per germline (reference sequence). CDR3 length equals 16 residues. The ends lost 1 base at V and 7 bases at J; junction bases unmatched: 13.

The V and J genes are TRBV5-1 and TRBJ2-7, with a weak D call TRBD1 (6 bases). Germline loops: CDR1 SGHRS, CDR2 YFSETQ. The CDR3 has 14 amino acids. V was clipped by 0 bases and J by 4 bases, with 11 bases between them. DNA of the CDR3: TGCGCCAGCAGCTTGGACAGGGCCCCATACGAGCAGTACTTC. It codes for CASSLDRAPYEQYF.

The chain employs TRBV5-4 and TRBJ1-4; perhaps TRBD1 as D (6 bases). V was pared by 1 base and J by 8 bases, with 9 bases between. Germline CDR1 SGHNT, CDR2 YYREEE (reference sequence). CDR3 length: 13 residues. CDR3 coding DNA: TGTGCCAGCAGCTTGAGGGGGAACGAAAAACTGTTTTTT. Its translation is CASSLRGNEKLFF.